The entry below describes one T cell receptor beta chain. The antigen is undetermined. The CDR3 sequence is 13 residues long. Trimming stripped 0 bases from V and 8 bases from J, with 10 bases between. Germline V gene lookup returns CDR1 LNHDA and CDR2 SQIVND (reference sequence). It was with 60 Vbeta and 13 Jbeta primers that the PCR ran. Generated by immunoSEQ multiplex PCR, the TCRdb table keeps only in-frame clones and is missing some. The sample's table shows some 110,000 clones. These data belong to a study of cytomegalovirus exposure and HLA in healthy donors. Study-wide points: Sequencing artifact likely explains a cluster of highly shared sequence variants. Some TCR beta chains (164 of them) were listed as cytomegalovirus-associated. Segments of the TCR beta V type were, in most cases, productive about 87% or about 30% of the time in an earlier analysis.

V and J are TRBV19 and TRBJ1-2; D possibly corresponds to TRBD1 (5 bases). The sequenced material came from PBMCs. This clonotype was sampled from a man aged 35-49 years in good health and CMV-seronegative. DNA of the CDR3: TGTGCCAGTAGTATAGAAAGGGGTAGGGGCTACACCTTC. Translated, it gives CASSIERGRGYTF.